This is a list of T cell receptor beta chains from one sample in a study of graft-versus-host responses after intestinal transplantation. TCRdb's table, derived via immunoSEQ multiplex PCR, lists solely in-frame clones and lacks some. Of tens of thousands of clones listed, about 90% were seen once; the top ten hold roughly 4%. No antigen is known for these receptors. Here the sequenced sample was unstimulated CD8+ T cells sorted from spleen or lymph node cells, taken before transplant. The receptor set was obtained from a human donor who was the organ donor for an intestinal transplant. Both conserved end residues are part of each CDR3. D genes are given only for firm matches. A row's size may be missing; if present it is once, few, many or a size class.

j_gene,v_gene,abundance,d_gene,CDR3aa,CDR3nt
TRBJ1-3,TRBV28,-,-,CASTPAVPSGNTIYF,TGTGCCAGCACCCCGGCGGTACCATCTGGAAACACCATATATTTT
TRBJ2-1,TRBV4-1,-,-,CASSQGYPDNSYNEQFF,TGCGCCAGCAGCCAAGGTTATCCGGACAACTCCTACAATGAGCAGTTCTTC
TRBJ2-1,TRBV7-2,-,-,CASRLFGGLNEQFF,TGTGCCAGCAGACTATTCGGGGGATTGAATGAGCAGTTCTTC
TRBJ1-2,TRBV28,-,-,CASSPTFVENYGYTF,TGTGCCAGCAGTCCCACTTTTGTAGAGAACTATGGCTACACCTTC
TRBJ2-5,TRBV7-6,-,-,CASSLVPKETQYF,TGTGCCAGCAGCTTAGTCCCTAAAGAGACCCAGTACTTC
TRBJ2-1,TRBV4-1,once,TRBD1,CASSQGVGRGHDNEQFF,TGCGCCAGCAGCCAAGGGGTGGGAAGGGGGCATGACAATGAGCAGTTCTTC
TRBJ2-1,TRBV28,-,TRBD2,CASSFPPSGGSYNEQFF,TGTGCCAGCAGTTTTCCTCCTAGCGGGGGCTCCTACAATGAGCAGTTCTTC
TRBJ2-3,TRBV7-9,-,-,CASSYSGYTDTQYF,TGTGCCAGCAGCTATAGCGGATACACAGATACGCAGTATTTT
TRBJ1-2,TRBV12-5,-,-,CASGFDPAGRVDGYTF,TGTGCTAGTGGTTTCGATCCGGCGGGGAGGGTAGATGGCTACACCTTC
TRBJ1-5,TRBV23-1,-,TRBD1,CASSQSKPGQDRNQPQHF,TGCGCCAGCAGTCAATCGAAACCCGGACAGGATCGGAATCAGCCCCAGCATTTT
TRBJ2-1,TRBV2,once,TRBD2,CASSLAAYNEQFF,TGTGCCAGCAGCCTAGCGGCCTACAATGAGCAGTTCTTC
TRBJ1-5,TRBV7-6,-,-,CASSLGTGLSNQPQHF,TGTGCCAGCAGCTTAGGCACAGGGTTAAGCAATCAGCCCCAGCATTTT
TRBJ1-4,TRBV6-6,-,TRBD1,CASSLTGTNEKLFF,TGTGCCAGCAGTTTGACAGGGACGAATGAAAAACTGTTTTTT
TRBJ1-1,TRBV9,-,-,CASSSWNTEAFF,TGTGCCAGCAGTTCGTGGAACACTGAAGCTTTCTTT
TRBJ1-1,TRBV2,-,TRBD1,CASMGQVHEAFF,TGTGCCAGCATGGGACAGGTTCATGAAGCTTTCTTT
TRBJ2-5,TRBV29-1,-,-,CSVEGGVRETQYF,TGCAGCGTTGAAGGTGGAGTGAGGGAGACCCAGTACTTC
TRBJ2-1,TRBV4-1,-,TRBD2,CASSQLAGVYNEQFF,TGCGCCAGCAGCCAACTAGCGGGGGTCTACAATGAGCAGTTCTTC
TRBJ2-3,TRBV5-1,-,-,CASSFLTGTDTQYF,TGCGCCAGCAGCTTCTTAACTGGCACAGATACGCAGTATTTT
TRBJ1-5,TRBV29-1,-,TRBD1,CSGAATRDRGCVSNQPQHF,TGCAGCGGCGCTGCCACCCGGGACAGGGGCTGCGTCAGCAATCAGCCCCAGCATTTT
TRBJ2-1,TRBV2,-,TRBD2,CASSDWPSGGYNEQFF,TGTGCCAGCAGTGACTGGCCTAGCGGGGGTTACAATGAGCAGTTCTTC
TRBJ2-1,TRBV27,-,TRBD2,CASSIIPGLAGGREQFF,TGTGCCAGCAGTATTATACCCGGACTAGCGGGGGGGAGAGAGCAGTTCTTC
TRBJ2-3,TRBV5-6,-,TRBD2,CASSRGTSGNLAGTDTQYF,TGTGCCAGCAGCCGCGGGACTAGCGGAAACCTAGCAGGGACAGATACGCAGTATTTT
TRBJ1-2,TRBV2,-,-,CASSGGGQDRTLNYGYTF,TGTGCCAGCAGTGGGGGGGGTCAGGACCGCACCCTTAACTATGGCTACACCTTC
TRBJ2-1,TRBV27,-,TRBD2,CASNAGTSAYNEQFF,TGTGCCAGCAATGCCGGGACTAGCGCATACAATGAGCAGTTCTTC
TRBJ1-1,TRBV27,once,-,CASSLPGGTEAFF,TGTGCCAGCAGCCTCCCCGGAGGGACTGAAGCTTTCTTT
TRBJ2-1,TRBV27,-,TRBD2,CASSGLAGNSEQFF,TGTGCCAGCTCGGGACTAGCGGGGAATAGTGAGCAGTTCTTC
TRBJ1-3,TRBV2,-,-,CASGGSSSGNTIYF,TGTGCCAGCGGAGGTTCGAGCTCTGGAAACACCATATATTTT
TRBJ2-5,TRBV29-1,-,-,CSVVWVTGETQYF,TGCAGCGTTGTTTGGGTCACCGGGGAGACCCAGTACTTC
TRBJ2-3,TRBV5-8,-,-,CASIQKGVHTDTQYF,TGTGCCAGCATCCAGAAGGGGGTACACACAGATACGCAGTATTTT
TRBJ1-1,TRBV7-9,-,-,CASSLTAGHTEAFF,TGTGCCAGCAGCTTAACCGCGGGGCACACTGAAGCTTTCTTT
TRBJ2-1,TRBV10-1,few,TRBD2,CASSESLAGSDEQFF,TGCGCCAGCAGTGAGTCCCTAGCGGGGAGTGATGAGCAGTTCTTC
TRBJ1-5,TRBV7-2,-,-,CASSLWEGNQPQHF,TGTGCCAGCAGCTTATGGGAGGGGAATCAGCCCCAGCATTTT
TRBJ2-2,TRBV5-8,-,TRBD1,CASSFQGAITGELFF,TGTGCCAGCAGCTTTCAGGGGGCTATCACCGGGGAGCTGTTTTTT
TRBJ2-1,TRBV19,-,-,CASSTQGSSYNEQFF,TGTGCCAGTAGTACTCAGGGGAGCTCCTACAATGAGCAGTTCTTC
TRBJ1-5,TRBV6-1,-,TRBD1,CASSTTGGIQPQHF,TGTGCCAGCAGTACTACAGGGGGGATTCAGCCCCAGCATTTT
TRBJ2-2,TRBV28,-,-,CASSWRQALNTGELFF,TGTGCCAGCAGTTGGCGACAGGCCCTAAACACCGGGGAGCTGTTTTTT